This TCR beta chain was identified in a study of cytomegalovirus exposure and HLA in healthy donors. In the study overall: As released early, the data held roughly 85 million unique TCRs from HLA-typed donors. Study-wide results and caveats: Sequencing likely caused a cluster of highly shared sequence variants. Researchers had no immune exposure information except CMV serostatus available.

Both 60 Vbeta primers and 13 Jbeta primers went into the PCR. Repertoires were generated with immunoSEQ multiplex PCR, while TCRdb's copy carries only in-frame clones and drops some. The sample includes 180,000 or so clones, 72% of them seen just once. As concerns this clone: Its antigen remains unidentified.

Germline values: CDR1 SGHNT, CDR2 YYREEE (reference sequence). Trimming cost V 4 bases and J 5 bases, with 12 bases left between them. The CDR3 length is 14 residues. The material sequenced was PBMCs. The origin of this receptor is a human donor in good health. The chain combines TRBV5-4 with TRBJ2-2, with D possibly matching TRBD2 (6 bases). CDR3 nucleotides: TGTGCCAGCAGCGCCGTGGGGGGAACCGGGGAGCTGTTTTTT. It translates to CASSAVGGTGELFF.